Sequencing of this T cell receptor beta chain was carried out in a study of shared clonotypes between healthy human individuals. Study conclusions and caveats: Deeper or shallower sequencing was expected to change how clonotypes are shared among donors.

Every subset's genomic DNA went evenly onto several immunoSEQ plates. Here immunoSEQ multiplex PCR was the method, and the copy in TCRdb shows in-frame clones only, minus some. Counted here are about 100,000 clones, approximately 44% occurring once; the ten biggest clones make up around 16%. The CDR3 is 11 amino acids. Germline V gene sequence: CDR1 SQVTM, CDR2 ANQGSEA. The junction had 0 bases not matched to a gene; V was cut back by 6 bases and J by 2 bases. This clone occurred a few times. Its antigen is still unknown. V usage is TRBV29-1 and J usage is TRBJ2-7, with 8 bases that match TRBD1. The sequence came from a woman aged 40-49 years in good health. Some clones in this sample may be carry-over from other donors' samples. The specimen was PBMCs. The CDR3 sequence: CSVTGAYEQYF. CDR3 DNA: TGCAGCGTGACAGGGGCCTACGAGCAGTACTTC.